A selection of T cell receptor beta chains follows, all from one sample in a study of tumor-infiltrating lymphocytes in primary liver carcinoma. TCRdb re-called the multiplex PCR reads through MiXCR, storing one row per CDR3 protein. The sample holds 90,000 to 150,000 distinct CDR3 sequences; around 70% are singletons and the top ten take 8% to 9%. The sample was tumor-adjacent normal liver tissue. All receptors come from a woman aged 55-75 years with primary liver carcinoma and hepatitis B virus infection. Both conserved end residues are part of each CDR3. The order of the fields is D gene, V gene, clone size, J gene, CDR3 protein, CDR3 DNA. D genes are given only for firm matches. Expanded clones are given a class, and other clones once, few, many or no size at all.

d_gene: TRBD2; v_gene: TRBV11-3; abundance: medium-sized; j_gene: TRBJ2-1; CDR3aa: CASSAGQGGLAGGFNEQFF; CDR3nt: TGTGCCAGCAGCGCCGGACAGGGGGGACTAGCGGGAGGATTCAATGAGCAGTTCTTC
d_gene: .; v_gene: TRBV11-2; abundance: few; j_gene: TRBJ2-2; CDR3aa: CASSDGRNTNTVELLF; CDR3nt: TGTGCTAGCAGCGATGGACGCAACACGAACACCGTGGAGCTGTTATTT
d_gene: TRBD1; v_gene: TRBV11-2; abundance: .; j_gene: TRBJ1-4; CDR3aa: CACSLEGGENEELFF; CDR3nt: TGTGCCTGCAGCTTAGAAGGGGGCGAGAATGAAGAACTGTTTTTT
d_gene: .; v_gene: TRBV6-6; abundance: .; j_gene: TRBJ1-1; CDR3aa: CASSYGCSTEAFF; CDR3nt: TGTGCCAGCAGTTACGGGTGTAGCACTGAAGCCTTCTTT
d_gene: .; v_gene: TRBV6-5; abundance: many; j_gene: TRBJ1-1; CDR3aa: CASSYSPGRLNTEAFF; CDR3nt: TGTGCCAGCAGTTACTCCCCGGGACGGCTAAACACTGAAGCTTTCTTT
d_gene: .; v_gene: TRBV28; abundance: many; j_gene: TRBJ1-2; CDR3aa: CASKKSLFQGGTF; CDR3nt: TGTGCCAGCAAAAAATCCTTATTCCAGGGTGGCACCTTC
d_gene: TRBD1; v_gene: TRBV11-1; abundance: medium-sized; j_gene: TRBJ2-7; CDR3aa: CASSNQPGQGEWVYEQYF; CDR3nt: TGTGCCAGCAGTAACCAACCGGGACAGGGAGAATGGGTCTACGAGCAGTACTTC
d_gene: .; v_gene: TRBV6-1; abundance: .; j_gene: TRBJ1-5; CDR3aa: CASSLGGGFGNQPQHF; CDR3nt: TGTGCCAGCAGCCTTGGAGGAGGCTTCGGCAACCAGCCCCAGCATTTT
d_gene: TRBD2; v_gene: TRBV18; abundance: .; j_gene: TRBJ2-7; CDR3aa: CASSPTSGRVTEQYF; CDR3nt: TGTGCCAGCTCACCGACTAGCGGTCGAGTAACCGAGCAGTACTTC
d_gene: .; v_gene: TRBV29-1; abundance: .; j_gene: TRBJ2-3; CDR3aa: CWSYTDTQYF; CDR3nt: TGCTGGTCCTACACAGATACGCAGTATTTT
d_gene: .; v_gene: TRBV28; abundance: .; j_gene: TRBJ2-3; CDR3aa: CASSWDDTDTQYF; CDR3nt: TGTGCCAGCAGTTGGGACGACACAGATACGCAATATTTT
d_gene: .; v_gene: TRBV5-1; abundance: .; j_gene: TRBJ1-2; CDR3aa: CASSLGGDSCGYTF; CDR3nt: TGCGCCAGCAGCTTGGGGGGGGACTCCTGTGGCTACACCTTC
d_gene: TRBD1; v_gene: TRBV12-3/TRBV12-4; abundance: many; j_gene: TRBJ2-7; CDR3aa: CASSRTGGSYEQYF; CDR3nt: TGTGCCAGCAGCCGGACAGGGGGCTCCTACGAGCAGTACTTC
d_gene: TRBD1; v_gene: TRBV28; abundance: many; j_gene: TRBJ2-7; CDR3aa: CASILGQGAYEQYF; CDR3nt: TGTGCCAGCATTCTGGGACAGGGGGCCTACGAGCAGTACTTC
d_gene: .; v_gene: TRBV28; abundance: few; j_gene: TRBJ2-5; CDR3aa: CASRQGSETQYF; CDR3nt: TGTGCCAGCAGGCAGGGGTCAGAGACCCAGTACTTC
d_gene: TRBD2; v_gene: TRBV20-1; abundance: .; j_gene: TRBJ2-7; CDR3aa: CSATSGSIDEQYF; CDR3nt: TGCAGTGCTACTAGCGGGAGCATCGACGAGCAGTACTTC
d_gene: TRBD2; v_gene: TRBV11-3; abundance: .; j_gene: TRBJ2-1; CDR3aa: CASSSGGGRWGNEQFF; CDR3nt: TGTGCCAGTAGCTCAGGCGGCGGGAGGTGGGGTAATGAGCAGTTCTTC
d_gene: TRBD1; v_gene: TRBV6-5; abundance: .; j_gene: TRBJ2-3; CDR3aa: CVSSWDSNYQPQYF; CDR3nt: TGTGTCAGCAGTTGGGACAGCAACTATCAGCCCCAGTATTTT
d_gene: .; v_gene: TRBV4-1; abundance: .; j_gene: TRBJ1-5; CDR3aa: CASSQAVRHNQPKHF; CDR3nt: TGCGCCAGCAGCCAAGCAGTAAGGCACAATCAGCCCAAGCATTTT
d_gene: .; v_gene: TRBV28; abundance: many; j_gene: TRBJ1-2; CDR3aa: CASSKGQITNYGYTF; CDR3nt: TGTGCCAGCAGCAAGGGCCAGATTACTAACTATGGCTACACCTTC
d_gene: .; v_gene: TRBV9; abundance: .; j_gene: TRBJ2-7; CDR3aa: CASSPSSRQPPYEQYF; CDR3nt: TGTGCCAGCAGCCCATCCTCCCGCCAACCCCCCTACGAGCAGTACTTC
d_gene: .; v_gene: TRBV11-3; abundance: .; j_gene: TRBJ2-1; CDR3aa: CASNPRGSVNNERFF; CDR3nt: TGTGCCAGCAACCCTCGGGGTAGCGTGAACAATGAGCGGTTCTTC
d_gene: TRBD1; v_gene: TRBV5-1; abundance: many; j_gene: TRBJ2-1; CDR3aa: CASSLGTGTGDEQFF; CDR3nt: TGCGCCAGCAGCCTAGGTACCGGGACAGGGGATGAGCAGTTCTTC
d_gene: .; v_gene: TRBV28; abundance: many; j_gene: TRBJ2-2; CDR3aa: CASSLWLMTPRELFF; CDR3nt: TGTGCCAGCAGTTTATGGCTCATGACCCCCAGGGAGCTGTTTTTT
d_gene: TRBD2; v_gene: TRBV5-1; abundance: .; j_gene: TRBJ2-3; CDR3aa: CASGSRLSGGTDTQYF; CDR3nt: TGCGCCAGCGGCTCGAGACTTAGCGGGGGCACAGATACGCAGTATTTT
d_gene: .; v_gene: TRBV12-3/TRBV12-4; abundance: once; j_gene: TRBJ2-7; CDR3aa: CVSKGHEQYF; CDR3nt: TGTGTCAGCAAAGGCCACGAGCAGTACTTC